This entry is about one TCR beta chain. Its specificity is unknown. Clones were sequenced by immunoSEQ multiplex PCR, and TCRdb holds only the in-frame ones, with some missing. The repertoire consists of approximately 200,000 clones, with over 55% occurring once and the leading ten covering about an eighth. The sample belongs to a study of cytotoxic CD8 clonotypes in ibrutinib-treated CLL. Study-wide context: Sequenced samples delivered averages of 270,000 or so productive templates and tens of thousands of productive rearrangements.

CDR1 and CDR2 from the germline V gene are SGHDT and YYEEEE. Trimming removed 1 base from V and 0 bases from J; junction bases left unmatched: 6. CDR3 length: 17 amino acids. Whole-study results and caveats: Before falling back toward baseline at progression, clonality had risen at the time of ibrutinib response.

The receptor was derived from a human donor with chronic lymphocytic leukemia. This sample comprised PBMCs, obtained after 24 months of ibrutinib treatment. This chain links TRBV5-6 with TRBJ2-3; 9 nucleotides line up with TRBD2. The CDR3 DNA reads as TGTGCCAGCAGCTTGCCAGCGGGAGGATTAAGCACAGATACGCAGTATTTT. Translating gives CASSLPAGGLSTDTQYF.